These T cell receptor beta chains were read from a single sample in a study of human T cells and chemical hapten exposure. TCRdb used MiXCR to reprocess the RACE reads, holding one entry per CDR3 protein. The table includes tens of thousands of distinct CDR3 sequences, 11% detected once. The specimen comprised whole blood, sampled in connection with sensitization to the hapten diphenylcyclopropenone (DPC). These receptors all come from a man in his forties or fifties with alopecia areata. Some clones in this sample may be carry-over from other donors' samples. CDR3s include the opening cysteine and the closing phenylalanine or tryptophan. The D gene is left open where the match is weak. Where a row states a size, it is once, few, many or the class of an expanded clone; other rows omit it.

D,J,size,V,DNA,CDR3
TRBD2,TRBJ2-3,few,TRBV20-1,TGCAGTGCTAGCGGGACTAGCGGTCAGGGGGATACGCAGTATTTT,CSASGTSGQGDTQYF
-,TRBJ1-5,few,TRBV27,TGTGCCAGCAGTTGGAGCAGTAATCAGCCCCAGCATTTT,CASSWSSNQPQHF
TRBD2,TRBJ2-5,few,TRBV6-5,TGTGCCAGCAGCCCCACCCTGACTAGCGGCCAAGAGACCCAGTACTTC,CASSPTLTSGQETQYF
-,TRBJ2-7,-,TRBV7-2,TGTGCCAGCAGCACAAACTTCTCCTACGAGCAGTACTTC,CASSTNFSYEQYF
-,TRBJ1-4,many,TRBV29-1,TGCAGCGTGACTCTGGCAACTAATGAAAAACTGTTTTTT,CSVTLATNEKLFF
TRBD1,TRBJ1-5,many,TRBV20-1,TGCAGTGCCAAAATTTCGACAGGGGGGAGCAATCAGCCCCAGCATTTT,CSAKISTGGSNQPQHF
-,TRBJ1-6,-,TRBV7-2,TGTGCCAGCAGCTTAGATGGCGGTTTGGATAATTCACCCCTCCACTTT,CASSLDGGLDNSPLHF
TRBD2,TRBJ2-2,few,TRBV6-5,TGTGCCAGCGGGAGCGGGAGGTCCCTCGCGCAGGACACCGGGGAGCTGTTTTTT,CASGSGRSLAQDTGELFF
TRBD1,TRBJ1-6,-,TRBV28,TGTGCCAGCAGTCCCCGGAGAGGGGGCGGATCACCCCTCCACTTT,CASSPRRGGGSPLHF
-,TRBJ2-7,-,TRBV6-1,TGTGCCAGCAGTCCGCCAGGGGTTGCCTACGAGCAGTACTTC,CASSPPGVAYEQYF
TRBD1,TRBJ1-2,-,TRBV29-1,TGCAGCGTTGGAGCCGGACAGGAAGCTAACTATGGCTACACCTTC,CSVGAGQEANYGYTF
-,TRBJ2-5,-,TRBV28,TGTGCCAGCAGTTTATTAGGCCCCCAGGGTCTTCATCAAGAGACCCAGTACTTC,CASSLLGPQGLHQETQYF
TRBD2,TRBJ2-1,few,TRBV2,TGTGCCAGCAGTATCGACGAGGGAGGGTACAATGAGCAGTTCTTC,CASSIDEGGYNEQFF
TRBD2,TRBJ2-3,many,TRBV20-1,TGCAGTGCTAGAGATCAGCCGACTAGCGGGATAACAGATACGCAGTATTTT,CSARDQPTSGITDTQYF
-,TRBJ2-3,few,TRBV2,TGTGCCAGCAGTGAGAATGGACCGGGGGCCACAGATACGCAGTATTTT,CASSENGPGATDTQYF
-,TRBJ1-5,many,TRBV7-9,TGTGCCAGCAGCTTAGTAAGGGGGGCTCTCAATCAGCCCCAGCATTTT,CASSLVRGALNQPQHF
-,TRBJ2-1,-,TRBV6-1,TGTGCCAGCAGTGGGGACCTAAGGTACAATGAGCAGTTCTTC,CASSGDLRYNEQFF
-,TRBJ1-1,many,TRBV18,TGTGCCAGCTCACCACCGGGGAAAGCCGACACTGAAGCTTTCTTT,CASSPPGKADTEAFF
TRBD2,TRBJ2-7,few,TRBV3-1,TGTGCCAGCAGCCCCCAGCGACTAGCAAACCACGAGCAGTACTTC,CASSPQRLANHEQYF
-,TRBJ2-3,-,TRBV7-9,TGTGCCAGCAGCTCGAGGGGTGGTCAGCCCCAGTATTTT,CASSSRGGQPQYF
-,TRBJ2-7,-,TRBV20-1,TGCAGTGCTAGGAGGGGAGCCTTTCGATCGACAGCGGATTCCTACGAGCAGTACTTC,CSARRGAFRSTADSYEQYF
-,TRBJ2-4,many,TRBV25-1,TGTGCCAGCAAAATCTGGAACATTCAGTACTTC,CASKIWNIQYF
TRBD2,TRBJ2-5,many,TRBV20-1,TGCAGTGCTAGAGATGCTAGCGGGAGTGAGACCCAGTACTTC,CSARDASGSETQYF
TRBD2,TRBJ2-2,-,TRBV5-1,TGCGCCAGCAGCCCCGGGACTAGCGGGAGTACCGGGGAGCTGTTTTTT,CASSPGTSGSTGELFF
TRBD2,TRBJ2-3,few,TRBV7-8,TGTGCCAGCAGCTTGAGGGACTACACGATGACAGATACGCAGTATTTT,CASSLRDYTMTDTQYF
TRBD2,TRBJ2-1,-,TRBV11-3,TGTGCCAGCAGCTTAAGCGGGAGTGTCTCCTACAATGAGCAGTTCTTC,CASSLSGSVSYNEQFF
-,TRBJ1-5,many,TRBV3-1,TGTGCCAGCAGCCAAGAAGGGTCGGGTCAGCCCCAGCATTTT,CASSQEGSGQPQHF
-,TRBJ1-1,few,TRBV9,TGTGCCAGCAGTGGAGCCCTTGCCCAGGGCGCTGAAGCTTTCTTT,CASSGALAQGAEAFF
TRBD1,TRBJ2-2,-,TRBV20-1,TGCAGTGCTAGAGATCCTGGACAGGGGACCGGGGAGCTGTTTTTT,CSARDPGQGTGELFF
-,TRBJ2-1,few,TRBV10-3,TGTGCCATCAGTGAGTCGAGGGGGGCCATTAGTGGCAATGAGCAGTTCTTC,CAISESRGAISGNEQFF
-,TRBJ2-2,few,TRBV7-9,TGTGCCAGCAGCTTAGTACTGGGCACGAACACCGGGGAGCTGTTTTTT,CASSLVLGTNTGELFF
-,TRBJ2-1,-,TRBV20-1,TGCAGTGCCCGAAGTCGGGGTGGCAATGAGCAGTTCTTC,CSARSRGGNEQFF
-,TRBJ2-3,-,TRBV5-1,TGCGCCAGCCGCGGATATAGCACAGATACGCAGTATTTT,CASRGYSTDTQYF
-,TRBJ2-2,-,TRBV10-3,TGTGCCACGCTACAGGCAGGGGAGCTGTTTTTT,CATLQAGELFF
-,TRBJ2-7,-,TRBV6-2/TRBV6-3,TGTGCCAGCTCAGCCTGGACCTACGAGCAGTACTTC,CASSAWTYEQYF
TRBD1,TRBJ2-7,-,TRBV5-1,TGCGCCAGCAGCTTGGGGACAGGGGGCTACGAGCAGTACTTC,CASSLGTGGYEQYF
-,TRBJ2-7,many,TRBV2,TGTGCCAGCAAGAGGGCAGTACGCTACGAGCAGTACTTC,CASKRAVRYEQYF
-,TRBJ2-2,-,TRBV2,TGTGCCAGCGACCTCGAGAACACCGGGGAGCTGTTTTTT,CASDLENTGELFF
-,TRBJ2-5,-,TRBV6-6,TGTGCCAGCAGTACCCCGAAGGGGCGGGTTAAAGAGACCCAGTACTTC,CASSTPKGRVKETQYF
TRBD1,TRBJ1-6,many,TRBV30,TGTGCCTGGACCCGGGACAGCCTCTCCTATAATTCACCCCTCCACTTT,CAWTRDSLSYNSPLHF
-,TRBJ2-3,many,TRBV6-5,TGTGCCAGCCGGGACTTGGGCACAGATACGCAGTATTTT,CASRDLGTDTQYF
-,TRBJ1-2,many,TRBV12-3/TRBV12-4,TGTGCCAGCAGCAGGAGCGGGTATGGCTACACCTTC,CASSRSGYGYTF
-,TRBJ2-1,-,TRBV3-1,TGTGCCAGCAGCCCCCTTAGTAGCTTTGAGCAGTTCTTC,CASSPLSSFEQFF
-,TRBJ2-7,-,TRBV27,TGTGCCAGCAGTGGCAGGGTGTCCTCTGCCTACGAGCAGTACTTC,CASSGRVSSAYEQYF
TRBD1,TRBJ2-1,few,TRBV12-3/TRBV12-4,TGTGCCAGCAGTTTAGGCCTGGGACAGGGCAACAATGAGCAGTTCTTC,CASSLGLGQGNNEQFF
TRBD2,TRBJ2-3,-,TRBV20-1,TGCAGTGCTTTGATCCTAGCGGGAGGAACAGATACGCAGTATTTT,CSALILAGGTDTQYF
TRBD2,TRBJ2-1,few,TRBV18,TGTGCCAGCTCACCACCGGCCAGCGGGGCCGACAATGAGCAGTTCTTC,CASSPPASGADNEQFF
TRBD2,TRBJ2-3,-,TRBV24-1,TGTGCCACCAGTGCTCCGGGAGGACCCACAGATACGCAGTATTTT,CATSAPGGPTDTQYF
TRBD1,TRBJ1-1,many,TRBV10-3,TGTGCCATCAGTCCCGGGACAGAGAAGGCACGGACTGAAGCTTTCTTT,CAISPGTEKARTEAFF
-,TRBJ2-1,-,TRBV20-1,TGCAGTGCTCGTTTTTACAATGAGCAGTTCTTC,CSARFYNEQFF
-,TRBJ1-1,-,TRBV5-1,TGCGCCAGCAGCTCTGACAGAATGAACACTGAAGCTTTCTTT,CASSSDRMNTEAFF
TRBD1,TRBJ2-3,few,TRBV6-5,TGTGCCAGCAGTAAACAGCGGACAGGGCACTTCACAGATACGCAGTATTTT,CASSKQRTGHFTDTQYF
TRBD2,TRBJ2-1,-,TRBV28,TGTGCCAGCAGTCCTATGACTAGCGGGAGCTCTGAGCAGTTCTTC,CASSPMTSGSSEQFF
-,TRBJ2-7,many,TRBV28,TGTGCCAGCAGTACACGGGTAGCGGAGCAGTACTTC,CASSTRVAEQYF